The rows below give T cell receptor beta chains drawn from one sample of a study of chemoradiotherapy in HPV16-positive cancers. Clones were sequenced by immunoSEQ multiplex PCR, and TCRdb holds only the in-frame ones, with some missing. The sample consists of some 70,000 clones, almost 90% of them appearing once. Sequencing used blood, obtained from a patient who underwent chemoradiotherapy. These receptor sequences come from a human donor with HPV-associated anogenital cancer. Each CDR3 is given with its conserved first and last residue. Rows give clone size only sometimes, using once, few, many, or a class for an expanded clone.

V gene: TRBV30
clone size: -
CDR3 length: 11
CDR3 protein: CALGPYTEAFF

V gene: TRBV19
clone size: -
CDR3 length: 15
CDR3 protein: CASTPMGLMTTEAFF

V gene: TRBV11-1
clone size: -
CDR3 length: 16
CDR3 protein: CASSQTSGANTDTQYF

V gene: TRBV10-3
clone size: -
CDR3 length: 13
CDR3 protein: CAITGGLEDTQYF

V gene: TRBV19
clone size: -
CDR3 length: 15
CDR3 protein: CASVGSGPQYQPQHF

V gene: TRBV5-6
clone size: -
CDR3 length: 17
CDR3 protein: CASSYRTGLGVNSPLHF

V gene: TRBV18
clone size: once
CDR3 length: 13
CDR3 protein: CASSPGSHYGYTF

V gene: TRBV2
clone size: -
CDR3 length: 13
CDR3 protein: CASKREALNEQFF

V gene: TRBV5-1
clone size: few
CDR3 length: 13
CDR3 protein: CASSFLGPNEQYF

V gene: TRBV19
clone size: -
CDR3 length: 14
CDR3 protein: CASSQPGGEEKLFF

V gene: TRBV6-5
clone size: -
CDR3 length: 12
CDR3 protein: CASSSARGGYTF

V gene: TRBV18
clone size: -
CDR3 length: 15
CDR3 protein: CASSPGLASYNEQFF

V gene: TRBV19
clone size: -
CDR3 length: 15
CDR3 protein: CASSSAGAQTDTQYF

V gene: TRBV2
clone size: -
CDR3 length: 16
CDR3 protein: CASSEGRTSLGYGYTF

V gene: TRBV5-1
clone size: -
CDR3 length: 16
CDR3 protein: CASSNRARLSGDTQYF

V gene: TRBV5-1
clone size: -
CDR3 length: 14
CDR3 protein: CASRWDGMNTEAFF

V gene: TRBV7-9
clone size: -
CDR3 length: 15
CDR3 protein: CASSLIRGTSYEQYF

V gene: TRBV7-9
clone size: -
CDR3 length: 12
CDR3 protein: CASSMSGSEQYF

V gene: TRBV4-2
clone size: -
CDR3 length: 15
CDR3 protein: CASSLGGTGGRGYTF

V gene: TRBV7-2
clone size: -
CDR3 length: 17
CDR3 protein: CASSWDSIFLSGNTIYF

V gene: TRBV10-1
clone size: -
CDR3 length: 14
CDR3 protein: CASSSGQSNEKLFF

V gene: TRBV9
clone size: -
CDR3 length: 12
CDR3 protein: CASSVDRGEQYF

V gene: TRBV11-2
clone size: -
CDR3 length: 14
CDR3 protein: CASSLRGGAYEQYF

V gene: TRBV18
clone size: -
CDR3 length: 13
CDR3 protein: CASSPPRTGELFF

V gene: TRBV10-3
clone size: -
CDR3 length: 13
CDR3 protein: CAISGSGNTEAFF

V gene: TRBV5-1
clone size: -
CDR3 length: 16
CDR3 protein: CASSSMTGRGSGEQFF

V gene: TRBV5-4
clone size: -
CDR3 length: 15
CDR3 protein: CASSQGLAVQETQYF

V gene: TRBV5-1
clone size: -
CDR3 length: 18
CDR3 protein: CASSFGQGFYTTNEKLFF

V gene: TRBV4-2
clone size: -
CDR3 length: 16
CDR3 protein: CASSQASTEASYEQYF

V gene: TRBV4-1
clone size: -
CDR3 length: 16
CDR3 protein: CATKPLTGKANEKLFF

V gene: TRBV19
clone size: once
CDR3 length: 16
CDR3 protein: CASMRDRGSGNYGYTF

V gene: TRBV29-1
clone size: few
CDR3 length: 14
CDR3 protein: CSVGSGTGRNEQYF